These 3 T cell receptor beta chains originate from one sample sequenced in a study of blood T cell repertoires in COVID-19. Assay used: immunoSEQ multiplex PCR; TCRdb lists only in-frame clones, some missing. This table has roughly 200,000 clones, approximately 85% appearing once. Sequenced material: PBMCs or T cells enriched from blood (not recorded which). The receptor set was obtained from a man aged 35 to 55 who had recovered from COVID-19.

The chain recombines TRBV6-5 with TRBJ2-7; 11 nucleotides match TRBD1. The trim removed 10 bases at V and 4 bases at J, leaving 6 bases unmatched. CDR1 is MNHEY, CDR2 SVGAGI, per germline. The CDR3 runs 13 residues. CDR3 residues: CAIGQGAGYEQYF. The CDR3, as DNA: TGTGCCATAGGACAGGGGGCTGGGTACGAGCAGTACTTC.

V gene TRBV7-2 combines with J gene TRBJ2-2, with a possible D match to TRBD2 (6 bases). V was trimmed by 5 bases and J by 3 bases, leaving 13 bases between them. Germline V lookup: CDR1 SGHTA, CDR2 FQGNSA. This CDR3 has 15 residues. The CDR3 nucleotides read TGTGCCAGCAGCCGGTGGCGGGGCGACACCGGGGAGCTGTTTTTT. Its translation: CASSRWRGDTGELFF. The full variable domain, rest sourced from reference TRBV7-2 and TRBJ2-2, is GAGVSQSPSNKVTEKGKDVELRCDPISGHTALYWYRQSLGQGLEFLIYFQGNSAPDKSGLPSDRFSAERTGGSVSTLTIQRTQQEDSAVYLCASSRWRGDTGELFFGEGSRLTVL.

The V and J genes are TRBV27 and TRBJ1-1; no clear D. V lost 2 bases and J lost 6, with 7 bases in between. Per the germline V gene, CDR1 is MNHEY and CDR2 is SMNVEV (reference sequence). The CDR3 loop spans 12 amino acids. The CDR3 sequence is CASSLNKPEAFF. CDR3 in DNA: TGTGCCAGCAGTTTAAATAAGCCTGAAGCTTTCTTT.